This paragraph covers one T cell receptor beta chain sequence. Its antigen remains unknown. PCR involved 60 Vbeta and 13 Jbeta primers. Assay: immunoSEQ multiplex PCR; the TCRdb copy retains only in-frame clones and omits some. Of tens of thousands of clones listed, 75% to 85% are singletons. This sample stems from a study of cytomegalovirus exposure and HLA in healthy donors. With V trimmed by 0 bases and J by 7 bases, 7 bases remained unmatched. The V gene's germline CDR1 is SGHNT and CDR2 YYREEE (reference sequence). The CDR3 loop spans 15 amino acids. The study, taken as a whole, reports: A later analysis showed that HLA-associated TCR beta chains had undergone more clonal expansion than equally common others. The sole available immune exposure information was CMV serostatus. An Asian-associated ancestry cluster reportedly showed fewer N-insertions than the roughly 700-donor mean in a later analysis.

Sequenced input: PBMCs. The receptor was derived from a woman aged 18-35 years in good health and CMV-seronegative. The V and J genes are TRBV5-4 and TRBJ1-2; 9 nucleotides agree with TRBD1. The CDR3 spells CASSLALGQGGGYTF. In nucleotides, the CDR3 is TGTGCCAGCAGCTTGGCCCTGGGACAGGGAGGTGGCTACACCTTC.